The clone carrying this TCR beta chain was recorded a few times. Its antigen is currently unknown. This specimen belongs to a study of cytomegalovirus exposure and HLA in healthy donors. Findings and caveats of the study: Within a later analysis, the majority of CMV-associated TCR beta chains appeared HLA-restricted.

Sampled while nominally healthy, donors likely had unrecorded immune exposures. This CDR3 contains 11 residues. The ends were cut back, 5 bases at V and 11 bases at J, with 12 bases in the middle. The V gene's germline CDR1 is SGHAT and CDR2 FQNNGV. Vbeta (60) and Jbeta (13) primers were used in the PCR. Some clones are missing from TCRdb's copy, which holds only in-frame ones; the method was immunoSEQ multiplex PCR. Of approximately 150,000 clones listed, around 72% are singletons. The TCR originated in a woman aged 40-49 years in good health and CMV-seropositive. The chain joins TRBV11-2 to TRBJ1-1; D unclear. The specimen was PBMCs. The CDR3 protein is CASSVGVWAFF. The CDR3 bases are TGTGCCAGCAGCGTCGGGGTTTGGGCTTTCTTT.